The 25 T cell receptor beta chains below come from one sample, sequenced in a study of T cell changes during pregnancy in multiple sclerosis. The protocol was immunoSEQ multiplex PCR, while the TCRdb copy is restricted to in-frame clones and leaves out a portion. The profile shows more than 80,000 clones, 85% to 95% of them singletons. The sequencing here drew on peripheral blood, taken after pregnancy. Receptors originate from a female donor with multiple sclerosis, enrolled in a pregnancy study.

The J gene is TRBJ2-7, the V gene TRBV6-5; 8 bases fit TRBD2. Looked up from germline, CDR1 is MNHEY and CDR2 is SVGAGI. V lost 5 bases to trimming and J lost 5 bases; unmatched junction nucleotides: 8. The CDR3 spans 14 residues. CDR3 amino acids: CASSPPGLAHEQYF. The CDR3 DNA reads as TGTGCCAGCAGTCCACCCGGACTAGCTCACGAGCAGTACTTC.

This clone was detected once. J is TRBJ2-7 and V is TRBV5-1; D ambiguous. The V gene's germline CDR1 is SGHRS and CDR2 YFSETQ. V gave up 1 base and J gave up 6 bases, with 14 bases separating them. This CDR3 is built from 14 residues. The CDR3 region has the DNA TGCGCCAGCAGCTTGACCTACCCCCTACGCGAGCAGTACTTC. It yields the protein CASSLTYPLREQYF.

The chain is built from TRBV10-2 and TRBJ1-2; D may be TRBD1 (6 bases). The germline CDR1 and CDR2 sequences are WSHSY and SAAADI. Trimming stripped 2 bases from V and 4 bases from J, with 11 bases between. The CDR3 contains 14 residues. The CDR3 sequence: CASSEQGTGYGYTF. The CDR3 DNA is TGCGCCAGCAGTGAGCAGGGGACGGGCTATGGCTACACCTTC.

V is TRBV18 and J is TRBJ1-3, with 12 bases identical to TRBD1. CDR1 and CDR2 (germline): KGHSH, LQKENI. The junction had 1 base not matched to a gene; V was cut back by 3 bases and J by 7 bases. This CDR3 comprises 14 residues. The CDR3 loop reads CASSPGQGANTIYF. DNA of the CDR3: TGTGCCAGCTCACCGGGACAGGGGGCGAACACCATATATTTT.

The rearrangement links TRBV7-9 to TRBJ1-1, with TRBD1 identical over 7 bases. CDR1 is SEHNR and CDR2 is FQNEAQ in the germline V gene (reference sequence). V dropped 0 bases and J dropped 4; count of bases not matched to a gene: 2. The CDR3 loop spans 14 amino acids. This CDR3 is CASSLAGGGTEAFF. In nucleotides, the CDR3 is TGTGCCAGCAGCTTAGCAGGGGGCGGCACTGAAGCTTTCTTT.

The chain has TRBV7-8 and TRBJ2-3; 7 bases fit TRBD2. CDR3 size: 16 residues. The germline V gene encodes CDR1 SGHVS and CDR2 FQNEAQ. With 7 bases clipped from V and 5 bases from J, the junction kept 15 bases outside the gene matches. CDR3 in amino acids: CASINLTGGFGDTQYF. The CDR3 DNA sequence: TGTGCCAGCATAAATCTCACGGGGGGTTTCGGAGATACGCAGTATTTT.

This clone was seen once. This chain uses TRBV6-5 with TRBJ2-2; weak D call: TRBD2 (5 bases). Trimming took off 6 bases at V and 3 bases at J, with 5 bases between the two ends. Germline CDR1 reads MNHEY; CDR2 reads SVGAGI. The CDR3 consists of 12 residues. CDR3 bases: TGTGCCAGCAGGCGGGACACCGGGGAGCTGTTTTTT. Protein product: CASRRDTGELFF.

The count of this clone is one. This chain joins TRBV30 and TRBJ1-4; 8 bases are a match to TRBD1. Germline assignment: CDR1 GTSNPN and CDR2 SVGIG (reference sequence). V trimming: 7 bases; J trimming: 8 bases; junction bases outside the gene matches: 15. This CDR3 region has 15 residues. The CDR3 here is CASNPRTGSREKLFF. CDR3 sequence (DNA): TGTGCCTCCAACCCCCGGACAGGGTCTCGGGAAAAACTGTTTTTT.

The chain combines TRBV9 with TRBJ1-1; D is perhaps TRBD1 (6 bases). The CDR3 has 15 residues. Trimming cost V 4 bases and J 1 base, with 14 bases left between them. The germline V gene has CDR1 SGDLS and CDR2 YYNGEE. The CDR3 loop reads CASSPLGAKNTEAFF. DNA for the CDR3: TGTGCCAGCAGCCCCCTGGGGGCTAAGAACACTGAAGCTTTCTTT.

The chain joins TRBV7-9 to TRBJ1-3; D remains ambiguous. In germline, CDR1 is SEHNR, CDR2 FQNEAQ (reference sequence). This CDR3 comprises 17 residues. The V end lost 1 base, the J end lost 0 bases, and 13 bases lay between the germline ends. As DNA, the CDR3 is TGTGCCAGCAGCTTAGGAGACAAGTCGGCCTCTGGAAACACCATATATTTT. It is translated as CASSLGDKSASGNTIYF.

The V and J genes are TRBV7-9 and TRBJ2-5, with a possible D match to TRBD2 (6 bases). CDR1 is SEHNR and CDR2 is FQNEAQ in the germline V gene (reference sequence). CDR3 length: 12 residues. Trimming pared 4 bases from V and 5 bases from J, leaving 8 bases between. The CDR3 sequence is CASSWEVETQYF. CDR3 nucleotide sequence: TGTGCCAGCAGCTGGGAGGTTGAGACCCAGTACTTC.

This clone has a handful of counts. This sequence joins TRBV6-5 and TRBJ2-7; TRBD1 matches 7 bases. The CDR3 extends over 13 amino acids. Trimming took 6 bases from V and 6 from J; bases not matched to a gene: 8. Germline values: CDR1 MNHEY, CDR2 SVGAGI. The CDR3 bases are TGTGCCAGCAGCCCGGGACAGTCGCTCGAGCAGTACTTC. It translates to CASSPGQSLEQYF.

This chain joins TRBV27 and TRBJ1-1; TRBD1 might be the D (5 bases). The germline V gene has CDR1 MNHEY and CDR2 SMNVEV (reference sequence). Trimming pared 5 bases from V and 11 bases from J, leaving 12 bases between. The CDR3 covers 11 residues. The CDR3 is CASSQGVYAFF. The DNA for the CDR3 is TGTGCCAGCAGTCAAGGGGTCTACGCTTTCTTT.

V usage is TRBV19 and J usage is TRBJ1-1; no clear D gene. The CDR3 loop spans 15 amino acids. The V and J ends lost 3 bases and 5 bases respectively, with 16 bases between them. Germline V CDR1 and CDR2: LNHDA, SQIVND (reference sequence). This chain's CDR3 is CASSMGDLGSTEAFF. CDR3 coding DNA: TGTGCCAGTAGTATGGGCGATCTTGGATCAACTGAAGCTTTCTTT.

This clone was detected once. The V gene is TRBV5-1, the J gene TRBJ1-6, with 7 bases fitting TRBD1. V was pared by 2 bases and J by 3 bases, with 5 bases of the junction left unmatched. The length of the CDR3 is 16 residues. Germline V gene lookup returns CDR1 SGHRS and CDR2 YFSETQ. The CDR3 nucleotides read TGCGCCAGCAGCTTACAGGGGTTCGGCTATAATTCACCCCTCCACTTT. As protein: CASSLQGFGYNSPLHF.

The V call is TRBV6-1, the J call TRBJ1-5; 8 bases map to TRBD1. Trimming cost V 3 bases and J 1 base; bases outside gene matches: 2. The germline V gene has CDR1 MNHNS and CDR2 SASEGT. This CDR3 region has 15 residues. DNA of the CDR3: TGTGCCAGCAGTGAGGACAGGGTAAGCAATCAGCCCCAGCATTTT. It translates to CASSEDRVSNQPQHF.

The V gene is TRBV4-1, the J gene TRBJ2-7, with a weak D call TRBD1 (6 bases). The CDR3 has 14 residues. The germline V gene encodes CDR1 MGHRA and CDR2 YSYEKL. With 3 bases removed from V and 3 bases from J, the gap between germline ends came to 12 bases. The CDR3 DNA is TGCGCCAGCAGCCAGGGGGACACCCTCTACGAGCAGTACTTC. It is translated as CASSQGDTLYEQYF.

The gene calls are TRBV6-5 and TRBJ2-7; TRBD1 agrees at 11 bases. CDR3 length: 15 amino acids. Trimming cost V 4 bases and J 4 bases; bases outside gene matches: 6. The germline gives CDR1 MNHEY, CDR2 SVGAGI. The CDR3 DNA is TGTGCCAGCAGTTCTCCGGACAGGGGGCATTACGAGCAGTACTTC. As protein: CASSSPDRGHYEQYF.

This clone ranks as medium-sized. This rearrangement joins TRBV5-1 to TRBJ2-7; D possibly corresponds to TRBD1 (6 bases). Germline lookup yields CDR1 SGHRS and CDR2 YFSETQ. The CDR3 is made up of 15 amino acids. V lost 5 bases to trimming and J lost 0 bases, with 15 bases between them. The CDR3 protein is CASRYRQGPSYEQYF. Written as DNA, the CDR3 is TGCGCCAGCAGATACCGGCAGGGGCCCTCCTACGAGCAGTACTTC.

The rearrangement joins TRBV4-2 to TRBJ2-1, with D perhaps TRBD2 (6 bases). The CDR3 totals 17 residues. Germline CDR1 LGHNA, CDR2 YNFKEQ. Deletions cut 4 bases from V and 3 bases from J, with 19 bases between. As DNA, the CDR3 is TGTGCCAGCAGCCCGTCGACTAGTAAGAGAGACTACAATGAGCAGTTCTTC. Its protein is CASSPSTSKRDYNEQFF.

The rearrangement links TRBV5-1 to TRBJ1-2; tentative D call: TRBD1 (5 bases). V lost 4 bases, J lost 6 bases, and 10 bases lay in between. The CDR3 contains 12 residues. Germline V gene data show CDR1 as SGHRS and CDR2 as YFSETQ. CDR3 sequence reads: CASSPAGDGYTF. As DNA, the CDR3 is TGCGCCAGCAGCCCGGCGGGGGATGGCTACACCTTC. The full variable domain, completed using reference TRBV5-1 and TRBJ1-2, is KAGVTQTPRYLIKTRGQQVTLSCSPISGHRSVSWYQQTPGQGLQFLFEYFSETQRNKGNFPGRFSGRQFSNSRSEMNVSTLELGDSALYLCASSPAGDGYTFGSGTRLTVV.

The chain carries TRBV6-1 and TRBJ2-3; TRBD2 is a possible D gene (5 bases). Trimming removed 2 bases from V and 4 bases from J, with 13 bases in between. The V gene's germline CDR1 is MNHNS and CDR2 SASEGT. CDR3 length: 15 amino acids. The CDR3 is CASSEPAGLADTQYF. The CDR3 region has the DNA TGTGCCAGCAGTGAACCGGCGGGTTTGGCAGATACGCAGTATTTT.

This chain connects TRBV30 to TRBJ1-2, with 7 nucleotides matching TRBD1. The CDR3 consists of 13 residues. Trimming cost V 6 bases and J 5 bases; bases outside gene matches: 9. Germline assignment: CDR1 GTSNPN and CDR2 SVGIG (reference sequence). CDR3 protein: CACNRGPSYGYTF. CDR3 nucleotides: TGTGCCTGCAACAGGGGACCTTCTTATGGCTACACCTTC.

The sample holds a few counts of this clone. The chain is built from TRBV6-5 and TRBJ1-1; D not resolved. The CDR3 is 14 amino acids. Germline V lookup: CDR1 MNHEY, CDR2 SVGAGI. Trimming cost V 9 bases and J 0 bases, with 14 bases left between them. The CDR3 region is CASVENLLNTEAFF. In nucleotides, the CDR3 is TGTGCCAGTGTAGAGAACCTTTTGAACACTGAAGCTTTCTTT.

The V gene is TRBV19, the J gene TRBJ2-3; TRBD2 aligns across 9 bases. Germline-derived CDR1 and CDR2 are LNHDA and SQIVND (reference sequence). The CDR3 extends over 14 amino acids. Trimming took 5 bases from V and 4 from J; bases not matched to a gene: 4. In nucleotides, the CDR3 is TGTGCCAGTAGTGATCGCGGGGGGGCAGATACGCAGTATTTT. Translated: CASSDRGGADTQYF.